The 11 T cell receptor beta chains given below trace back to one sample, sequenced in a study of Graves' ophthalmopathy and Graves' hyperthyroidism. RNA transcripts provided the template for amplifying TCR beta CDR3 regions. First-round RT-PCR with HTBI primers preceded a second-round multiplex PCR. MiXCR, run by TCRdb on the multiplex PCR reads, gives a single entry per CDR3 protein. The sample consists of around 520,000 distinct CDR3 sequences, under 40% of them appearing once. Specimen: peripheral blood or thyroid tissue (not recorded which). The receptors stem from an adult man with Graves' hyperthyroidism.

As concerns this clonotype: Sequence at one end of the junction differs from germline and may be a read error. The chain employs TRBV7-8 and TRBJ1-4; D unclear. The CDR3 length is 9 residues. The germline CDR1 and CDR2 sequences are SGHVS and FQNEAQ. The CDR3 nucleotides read TGTGCCAGCAGCTTAGGGCGGGAGTTT. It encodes CASSLGREF.

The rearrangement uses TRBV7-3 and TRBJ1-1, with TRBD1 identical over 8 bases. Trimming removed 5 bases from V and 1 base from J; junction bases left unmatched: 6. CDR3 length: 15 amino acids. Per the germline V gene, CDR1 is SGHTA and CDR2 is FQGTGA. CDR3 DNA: TGTGCCAGCAGCCAAGAGACAGGGGCGAACACTGAAGCTTTCTTT. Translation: CASSQETGANTEAFF.

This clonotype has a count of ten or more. CDR3 residues: CASSLSARTNYGYTF. The DNA for the CDR3 is TGTGCCAGCAGCTTATCAGCGCGTACTAACTATGGCTACACCTTC. The V call is TRBV11-2, the J call TRBJ1-2; D is unclear. Trimming cost V 2 bases and J 0 bases, with 10 bases left between them. CDR1 and CDR2 from the germline V gene are SGHAT and FQNNGV. There are 15 residues in the CDR3.

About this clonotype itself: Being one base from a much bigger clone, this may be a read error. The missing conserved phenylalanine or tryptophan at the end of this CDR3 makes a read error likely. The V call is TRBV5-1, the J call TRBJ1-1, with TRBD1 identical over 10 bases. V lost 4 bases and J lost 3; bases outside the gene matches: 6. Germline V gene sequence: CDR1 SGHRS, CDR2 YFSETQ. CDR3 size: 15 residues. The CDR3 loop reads CASSTMTGGHTEAFS. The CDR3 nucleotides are TGCGCCAGCAGCACCATGACAGGGGGCCACACTGAAGCTTTCTCT.

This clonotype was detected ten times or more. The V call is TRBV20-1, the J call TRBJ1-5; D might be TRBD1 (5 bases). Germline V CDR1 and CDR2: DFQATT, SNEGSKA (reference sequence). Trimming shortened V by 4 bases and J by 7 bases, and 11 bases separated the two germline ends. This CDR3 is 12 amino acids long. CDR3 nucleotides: TGCAGTGCTAAGGGGCCGGGGCAGCCCCAGCATTTT. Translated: CSAKGPGQPQHF.

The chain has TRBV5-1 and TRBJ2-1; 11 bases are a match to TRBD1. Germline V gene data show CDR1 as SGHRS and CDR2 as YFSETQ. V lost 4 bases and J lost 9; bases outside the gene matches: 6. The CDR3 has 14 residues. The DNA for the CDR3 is TGCGCCAGCAGCGGTGGACAGGGGGCTTTTGAGCAGTTCTTC. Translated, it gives CASSGGQGAFEQFF.

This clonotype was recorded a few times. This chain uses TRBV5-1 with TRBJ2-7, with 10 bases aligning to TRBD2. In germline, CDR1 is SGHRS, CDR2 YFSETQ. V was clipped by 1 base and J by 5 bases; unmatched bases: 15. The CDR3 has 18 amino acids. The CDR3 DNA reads TGCGCCAGCAGCTTGAATGGCCCAGGGAGCGGGAGGGCCGACGAGCAGTACTTC. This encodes CASSLNGPGSGRADEQYF.

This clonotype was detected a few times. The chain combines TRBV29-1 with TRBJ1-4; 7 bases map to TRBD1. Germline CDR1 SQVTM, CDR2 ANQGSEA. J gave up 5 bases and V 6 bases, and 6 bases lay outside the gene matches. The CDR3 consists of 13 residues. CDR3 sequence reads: CSVRGGMNEKLFF. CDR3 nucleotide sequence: TGCAGCGTCAGGGGGGGGATGAATGAAAAACTGTTTTTT.

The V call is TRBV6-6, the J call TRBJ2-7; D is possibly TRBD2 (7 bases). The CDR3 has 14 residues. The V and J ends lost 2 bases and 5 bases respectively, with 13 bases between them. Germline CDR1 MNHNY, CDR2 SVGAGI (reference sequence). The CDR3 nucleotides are TGTGCCAGCAGTTACGGTGCGGGGGCCAACGAGCAGTACTTC. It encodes CASSYGAGANEQYF.

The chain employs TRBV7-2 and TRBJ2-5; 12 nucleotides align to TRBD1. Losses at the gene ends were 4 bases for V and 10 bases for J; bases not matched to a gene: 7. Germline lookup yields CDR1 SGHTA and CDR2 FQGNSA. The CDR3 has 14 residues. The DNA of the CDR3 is TGTGCCAGCAGCTCGCCGGGACAGGGGGCCGACCAGTACTTC. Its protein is CASSSPGQGADQYF.

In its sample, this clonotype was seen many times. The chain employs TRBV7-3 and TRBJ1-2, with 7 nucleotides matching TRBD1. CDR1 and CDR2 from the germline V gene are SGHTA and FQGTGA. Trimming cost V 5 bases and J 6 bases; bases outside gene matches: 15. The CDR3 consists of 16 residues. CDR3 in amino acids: CASSLTGWTGVHGYTF. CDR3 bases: TGTGCCAGCAGCCTCACCGGCTGGACAGGCGTACATGGCTACACCTTC.